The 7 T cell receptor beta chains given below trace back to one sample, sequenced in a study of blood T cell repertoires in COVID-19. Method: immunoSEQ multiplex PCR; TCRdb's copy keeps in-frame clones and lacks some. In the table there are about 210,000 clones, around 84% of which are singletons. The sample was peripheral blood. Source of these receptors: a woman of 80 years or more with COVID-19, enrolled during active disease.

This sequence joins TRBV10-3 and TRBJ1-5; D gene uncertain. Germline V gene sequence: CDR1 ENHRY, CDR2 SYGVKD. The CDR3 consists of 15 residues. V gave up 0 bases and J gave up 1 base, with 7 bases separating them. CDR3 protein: CAISESLQSNQPQHF. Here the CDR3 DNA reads TGTGCCATCAGTGAGTCTCTACAGAGCAATCAGCCCCAGCATTTT.

CDR3 amino acids: CASSRTGNGYTF. The DNA of the CDR3 is TGTGCCAGCAGTCGGACAGGGAATGGCTACACCTTC. The chain couples TRBV3-1 (or the pseudogene TRBV3-2) to TRBJ1-2; 8 positions agree with TRBD1. Germline V gene sequence: CDR1 LGHDT, CDR2 YNNKEL (reference sequence). V was pared by 6 bases and J by 6 bases, with 3 bases of the junction left unmatched. The CDR3 is 12 amino acids.

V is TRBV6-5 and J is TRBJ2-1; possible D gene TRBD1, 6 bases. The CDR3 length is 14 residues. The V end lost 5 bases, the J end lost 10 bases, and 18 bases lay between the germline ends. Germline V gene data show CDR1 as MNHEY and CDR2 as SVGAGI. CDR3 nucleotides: TGTGCCAGCAGTCGAGGGCCAGGGGTCACCGAGCAGTTCTTC. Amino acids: CASSRGPGVTEQFF.

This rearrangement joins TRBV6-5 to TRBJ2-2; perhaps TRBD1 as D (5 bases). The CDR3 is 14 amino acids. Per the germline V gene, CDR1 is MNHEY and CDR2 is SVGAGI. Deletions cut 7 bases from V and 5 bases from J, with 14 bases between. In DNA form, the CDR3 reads TGTGCCAGCATCCCCGGACAACTTACCGGGGAGCTGTTTTTT. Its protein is CASIPGQLTGELFF.

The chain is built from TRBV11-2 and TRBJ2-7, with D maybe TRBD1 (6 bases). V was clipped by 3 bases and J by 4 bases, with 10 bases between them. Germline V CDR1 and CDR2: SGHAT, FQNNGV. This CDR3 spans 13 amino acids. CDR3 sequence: CASSFNRAYEQYF. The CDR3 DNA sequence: TGTGCCAGCAGCTTTAACAGGGCGTACGAGCAGTACTTC.

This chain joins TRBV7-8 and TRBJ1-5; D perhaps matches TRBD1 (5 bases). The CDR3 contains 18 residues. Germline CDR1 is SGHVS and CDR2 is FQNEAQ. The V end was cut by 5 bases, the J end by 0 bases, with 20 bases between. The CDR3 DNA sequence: TGTGCCAGCAGCCACGACATGGGACTGAGAAATAGCAATCAGCCCCAGCATTTT. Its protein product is CASSHDMGLRNSNQPQHF.

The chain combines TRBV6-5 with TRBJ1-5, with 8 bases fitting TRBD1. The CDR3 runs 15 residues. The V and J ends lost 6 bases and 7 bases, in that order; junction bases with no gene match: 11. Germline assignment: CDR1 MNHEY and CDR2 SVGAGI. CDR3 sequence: CASRPPGGIRQPQHF. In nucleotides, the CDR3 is TGTGCCAGCAGACCACCAGGGGGCATACGCCAGCCCCAGCATTTT.